The 22 T cell receptor beta chains reported below all come from one sample, sequenced in a study of blood T cell repertoires in COVID-19. Clones were read by immunoSEQ multiplex PCR, and TCRdb kept only the in-frame ones, dropping some. The sample lists about 88,000 clones; 70% to 90% were seen once. Material: peripheral blood. The receptors were sampled from a woman older than 75 with acute or convalescent COVID-19.

The rearrangement uses TRBV6-2 or TRBV6-3 and TRBJ2-5, with 7 positions matching TRBD2. With V trimmed by 5 bases and J by 6 bases, 9 bases remained unmatched. Germline V gene sequence: CDR1 MNHEY, CDR2 SVGEGT. The CDR3 has 14 amino acids. CDR3 amino acids: CASSPLTSFKTQYF. CDR3 sequence (DNA): TGTGCCAGCAGTCCCCTGACTAGCTTTAAGACCCAGTACTTC.

The J gene is TRBJ1-6, the V gene TRBV27; D call uncertain. This CDR3 region has 12 residues. Germline V gene lookup returns CDR1 MNHEY and CDR2 SMNVEV (reference sequence). Trimming took off 6 bases at V and 6 bases at J, with 6 bases between the two ends. The DNA for the CDR3 is TGTGCCAGCAGCCGACTTAATTCACCCCTCCACTTT. Amino acids: CASSRLNSPLHF.

The CDR3: CAIGGQLTDTQYF. DNA for the CDR3: TGTGCCATTGGTGGTCAACTCACAGATACGCAGTATTTT. The rearrangement links TRBV10-3 to TRBJ2-3; D uncertain. CDR1 is ENHRY, CDR2 SYGVKD, per germline. Trimming removed 9 bases at V and 2 bases at J, with 12 bases between. The CDR3 length is 13 residues.

Comment on this clone: Other DNA sequences in this specimen translate into the identical CDR3. The CDR3 sequence is CASSDRGYEQYF. The CDR3 DNA reads as TGTGCCAGCAGCGACAGGGGCTACGAGCAGTACTTC. This chain joins TRBV11-3 and TRBJ2-7; 8 positions agree with TRBD1. CDR1 is SGHNT, CDR2 YENEEA, per germline. The CDR3 runs 12 residues. Germline trimming cut 5 bases from V and 3 bases from J; bases unmatched to any gene: 0. Complete variable domain (other parts from reference TRBV11-3 and TRBJ2-7): EAGVVQSPRYKIIEKKQPVAFWCNPISGHNTLYWYLQNLGQGPELLIRYENEEAVDDSQLPKDRFSAERLKGVDSTLKIQPAELGDSAVYLCASSDRGYEQYFGPGTRLTVT.

V gene TRBV10-2 combines with J gene TRBJ1-2; D is uncertain. Germline loops: CDR1 WSHSY, CDR2 SAAADI. The CDR3 totals 11 residues. Trimming removed 4 bases at V and 4 bases at J, with 4 bases between. CDR3 DNA sequence: TGCGCCAGCAGTGGTAGCTATGGCTACACCTTC. It translates to CASSGSYGYTF.

The chain combines TRBV7-6 with TRBJ2-7, with a weak D call TRBD2 (6 bases). The germline V gene has CDR1 SGHVS and CDR2 FNYEAQ. V was pared by 0 bases and J by 7 bases, with 16 bases between. The CDR3 runs to 15 residues. The CDR3 loop reads CASSLADYPGGEQYF. The CDR3 nucleotides read TGTGCCAGCAGCTTAGCGGACTACCCCGGGGGTGAGCAGTACTTC.

This chain links TRBV6-2 or TRBV6-3 with TRBJ2-7, with a weak D call TRBD1 (6 bases). Germline loops: CDR1 MNHEY, CDR2 SVGEGT. The CDR3 has 18 residues. The V end lost 2 bases, the J end lost 0 bases, and 20 bases lay between the germline ends. The CDR3 DNA is TGTGCCAGCAGTTACCCTGGCCCGGGACATCTTATCTCCTACGAGCAGTACTTC. This codes for CASSYPGPGHLISYEQYF.

This clone is a singleton in its sample. The V and J genes are TRBV7-8 and TRBJ2-7, with 8 bases that match TRBD2. Germline V CDR1 and CDR2: SGHVS, FQNEAQ. The CDR3 sequence is 14 residues long. V was clipped by 5 bases and J by 1 base; unmatched bases: 4. CDR3 region: CASSPREGSYEQYF. Written as DNA, the CDR3 is TGTGCCAGCAGCCCCCGGGAGGGTTCCTACGAGCAGTACTTC.

The chain links TRBV5-1 to TRBJ2-7; 7 nucleotides line up with TRBD2. Trimming took 3 bases from V and 6 from J; bases not matched to a gene: 12. This CDR3 is built from 15 residues. Germline V gene lookup returns CDR1 SGHRS and CDR2 YFSETQ. The CDR3 DNA reads TGCGCCAGCAGCTCGGGGGGACTCGGTTTGATCGAGCAGTACTTC. Translated: CASSSGGLGLIEQYF.

The chain couples TRBV14 to TRBJ2-7; a weak D match, TRBD1 (5 bases). Per the germline V gene, CDR1 is SGHDN and CDR2 is FVKESK. This CDR3 region has 16 residues. Trimming removed 3 bases at V and 4 bases at J, with 19 bases between. The CDR3 protein is CASSHSFAGQIYEQYF. DNA for the CDR3: TGTGCCAGCAGCCATAGTTTCGCAGGGCAGATATACGAGCAGTACTTC. The variable domain in full, with the rest retrieved from reference TRBV14 and TRBJ2-7, is EAGVTQFPSHSVIEKGQTVTLRCDPISGHDNLYWYRRVMGKEIKFLLHFVKESKQDESGMPNNRFLAERTGGTYSTLKVQPAELEDSGVYFCASSHSFAGQIYEQYFGPGTRLTVT.

CDR3 sequence (DNA): TGTGCCAGTGGACAGCTTAATTCACCCCTCCACTTT. Protein sequence: CASGQLNSPLHF. J is TRBJ1-6 and V is TRBV19, with D maybe TRBD1 (6 bases). Trimming took 8 bases from V and 6 from J, leaving 8 bases between them. Per the germline V gene, CDR1 is LNHDA and CDR2 is SQIVND (reference sequence). This CDR3 is 12 amino acids long.

V usage is TRBV5-1 and J usage is TRBJ1-3; D is unclear. Trimming left V 2 bases short and J 0 bases short, with 6 bases between. Germline V gives CDR1 SGHRS, CDR2 YFSETQ. The CDR3 sequence is 14 residues long. The CDR3 DNA sequence: TGCGCCAGCAGCTTCGGGGACTCTGGAAACACCATATATTTT. As protein: CASSFGDSGNTIYF.

The V and J genes are TRBV27 and TRBJ1-1; 8 nucleotides line up with TRBD1. This CDR3 region has 18 residues. Unmatched junction bases numbered 15, after V lost 0 bases and J lost 6 bases. From germline, CDR1 is MNHEY and CDR2 SMNVEV (reference sequence). The DNA for the CDR3 is TGTGCCAGCAGTTTATCGGGCAGGGGGCCGAGTGGTAGGGCTGAAGCTTTCTTT. This gives the protein CASSLSGRGPSGRAEAFF.

V is TRBV11-2 and J is TRBJ2-3, with 10 bases matching TRBD2. This CDR3 spans 17 amino acids. Germline V lookup: CDR1 SGHAT, CDR2 FQNNGV. With 5 bases clipped from V and 3 bases from J, the junction kept 11 bases outside the gene matches. CDR3 region: CASSLLAGGMGTDTQYF. CDR3 DNA: TGTGCCAGCAGCCTCTTAGCGGGAGGTATGGGAACAGATACGCAGTATTTT.

The V call is TRBV29-1, the J call TRBJ2-2; 8 nucleotides align to TRBD1. Germline assignment: CDR1 SQVTM and CDR2 ANQGSEA. Trimming took 3 bases from V and 0 from J; bases not matched to a gene: 3. The CDR3 spans 15 residues. DNA of the CDR3: TGCAGCGTTGACAGGGGGCCTACGAACACCGGGGAGCTGTTTTTT. Translated: CSVDRGPTNTGELFF.

This clone was found once. This chain joins TRBV6-2 or TRBV6-3 and TRBJ2-7, with D unclear. Germline CDR1 is MNHEY and CDR2 is SVGEGT. The CDR3 runs 12 residues. With 6 bases removed from V and 0 bases from J, the gap between germline ends came to 6 bases. CDR3: CASSKSSYEQYF. In DNA form, the CDR3 reads TGTGCCAGCAGCAAGAGCTCCTACGAGCAGTACTTC.

The chain employs TRBV5-1 and TRBJ1-6, with TRBD1 matching 7 bases. This CDR3 has 14 residues. V dropped 4 bases and J dropped 9; count of bases not matched to a gene: 7. In germline, CDR1 is SGHRS, CDR2 YFSETQ. CDR3 loop: CASSGGTDLSPLHF. The DNA for the CDR3 is TGCGCCAGCAGCGGCGGGACAGACCTTTCACCCCTCCACTTT.

This rearrangement joins TRBV6-4 to TRBJ2-7; weak D call: TRBD2 (5 bases). There are 13 residues in the CDR3. Trimming removed 4 bases from V and 3 bases from J, with 10 bases in between. Germline-derived CDR1 and CDR2 are MRHNA and SNTAGT. CDR3 sequence reads: CASSGSEVYEQYF. The CDR3 DNA reads as TGTGCCAGCAGTGGTTCGGAGGTCTACGAGCAGTACTTC.

As regards this clone: Other nucleotide sequences in the sample specify the same CDR3. The V call is TRBV5-1, the J call TRBJ2-5; D perhaps matches TRBD2 (5 bases). Germline V gene data show CDR1 as SGHRS and CDR2 as YFSETQ. Between the trimmed V and J ends, which lost 2 bases and 2 bases, there was a span of 7 bases. The CDR3 is 13 amino acids. The CDR3 nucleotides read TGCGCCAGCAGCTTAAGGGAGCAAGAGACCCAGTACTTC. This sequence encodes CASSLREQETQYF.

The chain carries TRBV7-2 and TRBJ2-1; D is perhaps TRBD1 (6 bases). Trimming removed 6 bases at V and 4 bases at J, with 13 bases between. The CDR3 has 14 residues. Germline CDR1 SGHTA, CDR2 FQGNSA. As DNA, the CDR3 is TGTGCCAGCAGTCCTTCTAGGGGGTACAATGAGCAGTTCTTC. It specifies CASSPSRGYNEQFF.

The V gene is TRBV27, the J gene TRBJ1-2; 8 bases agree with TRBD1. The CDR3 has 14 amino acids. Losses at the gene ends were 3 bases for V and 8 bases for J; bases not matched to a gene: 8. Germline values: CDR1 MNHEY, CDR2 SMNVEV (reference sequence). CDR3 nucleotide sequence: TGTGCCAGCAGTTTTTTCGGCAGGGGGCCGGGCTACACCTTC. This sequence encodes CASSFFGRGPGYTF.

This clone was recorded once. The chain is built from TRBV7-2 and TRBJ1-2, with 9 bases fitting TRBD1. The junction had 5 bases not matched to a gene; V was cut back by 5 bases and J by 4 bases. CDR3 length: 14 amino acids. Germline V gene sequence: CDR1 SGHTA, CDR2 FQGNSA. The CDR3 sequence: CASSDRGELYGYTF. CDR3 DNA sequence: TGTGCCAGCAGCGACAGGGGGGAACTCTATGGCTACACCTTC.